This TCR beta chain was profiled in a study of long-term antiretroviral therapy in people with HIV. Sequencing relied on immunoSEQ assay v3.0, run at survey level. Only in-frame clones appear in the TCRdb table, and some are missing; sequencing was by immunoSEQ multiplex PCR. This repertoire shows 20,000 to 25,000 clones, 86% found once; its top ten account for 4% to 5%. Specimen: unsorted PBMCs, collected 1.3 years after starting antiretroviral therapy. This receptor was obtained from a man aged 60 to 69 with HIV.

CDR3 sequence: CASSQGTGYTGELFF. Here the CDR3 DNA reads TGCGCCAGCAGCCAAGGGACAGGGTATACCGGGGAGCTGTTTTTT. The chain has TRBV4-3 and TRBJ2-2; the match to TRBD1 covers 8 bases. Germline values: CDR1 LGHNA, CDR2 YSLEER. The J segment lost 5 bases and the V segment lost 1 base, leaving 3 bases of the junction unmatched. The CDR3 sequence is 15 residues long.